This TCR beta chain was found in a study of T-cell reconstitution after alpha-beta-depleted transplantation in children (dated by TCRdb to about 2016). For the wider study: Using TCR repertoire profiling, the study quantitatively followed how T-cell immune reconstitution unfolded in children after TCRalphabeta/CD19-depleted allogeneic hematopoietic cell transplantation. Summary of the overall study and its limitations: In some patients, the high TCRbeta diversity seen at day 60 was put down to recipient T cells and intrathymic progenitors that had survived conditioning. About two months after transplant, the apparently early recovery of alphabetaT-cell counts reportedly depended on just several hundred clones that had expanded rapidly and came from non-depleted graft cells. Hyperexpanded clone frequencies declined over subsequent months; after one year, T-cell counts and TCRbeta diversity were mostly attributed to newly produced T cells.

With respect to this clonotype: No antigen is known for it. There are no base qualities to consult, and no much larger clone falls within one base.

The intended sense of this specimen's treatment or condition label: allogeneic hematopoietic cell transplantation with graft depleted of TCRalphabeta T cells and CD19 B cells. Transplant recipients were children who received TCRalphabeta/CD19-depleted allogeneic hematopoietic cell grafts. Measured from the cysteine to the phenylalanine, the CDR3 is 14 residues long. Only CDR3 DNA remains: 42 bases, in frame from the first base. The V end loses 2 bases and the J end loses 3 bases, and a stretch of 12 bases separates them. Via the germline V gene, CDR1 is SGHRS and CDR2 YFSETQ. Libraries came from PCR. TCRdb records Illumina HiSeq 2500 as the sequencer. TCR library preparation used molecular barcoding, with unique molecular identifiers applied to normalize quantification of the TCRbeta repertoire. The raw public data were reprocessed by TCRdb itself: fastp quality trimming at Q25, MiXCR clonotype calling, in-frame beta chains only. For every CDR3 protein sequence, its rows merge into one entry that carries the most common genes and DNA. The sample table contains under 850,000 distinct CDR3 sequences; only one count was recorded for under 15% of them. Of the sample, 0.79% falls within the top ten clones.

Sample: PBMCs, taken before TCRalphabeta/CD19-depleted stem cell transplant. This receptor was obtained from a girl aged 2-10 years with congenital amegakaryocytic thrombocytopenia, due to receive a stem cell transplant. This chain joins TRBV5-1 to TRBJ2-7, with the D call perhaps TRBD1 or TRBD2, as 5 bases match in each case. The DNA sequence is TGCGCCAGCAGCTTCGGGACGGCTGGCTACGAGCAGTACTTC. Translation gives CASSFGTAGYEQYF.